Below are 10 T cell receptor beta chains sequenced from a single sample in a study of T cells after yellow fever vaccination. TCRdb processed the 5' RACE reads anew with MiXCR; each CDR3 protein has one entry. This table holds 200,000 to 250,000 distinct CDR3 sequences, 2.5% to 3.5% found once. Here the sequenced sample was CD4+ T cells sorted from PBMCs, taken 10 days after the yellow fever booster vaccination. Receptors originate from a man aged 18 to 35 who received the YFV17D yellow fever vaccine.

The chain uses TRBV7-2 and TRBJ1-6, with D uncertain. The length of the CDR3 is 11 residues. Germline values: CDR1 SGHTA, CDR2 FQGNSA. With 1 base removed from V and 11 bases from J, the gap between germline ends came to 3 bases. The CDR3 here is CASSLGPPLHF. The CDR3 nucleotides read TGTGCCAGCAGCTTAGGGCCACCCCTCCACTTT.

The chain combines TRBV20-1 with TRBJ2-5, with TRBD2 matching 7 bases. The CDR3 is 14 amino acids. From germline, CDR1 is DFQATT and CDR2 SNEGSKA (reference sequence). V lost 2 bases, J lost 5 bases, and 8 bases stayed unmatched. This CDR3 reads CSARLRTSLETQYF. The CDR3 DNA reads as TGCAGTGCTAGACTAAGGACTAGTCTGGAGACCCAGTACTTC.

This clonotype was counted only a few times. J is TRBJ2-6 and V is TRBV20-1; 11 bases map to TRBD1. This CDR3 region has 16 residues. Germline assignment: CDR1 DFQATT and CDR2 SNEGSKA (reference sequence). V dropped 6 bases and J dropped 3; count of bases not matched to a gene: 7. CDR3 coding DNA: TGCAGTGCCTCCGGGACAGGGGGACGTGGGGCCAACGTCCTGACTTTC. It encodes CSASGTGGRGANVLTF.

This clonotype was seen at least ten times. The chain recombines TRBV29-1 with TRBJ1-1, with 8 bases matching TRBD1. Losses at the gene ends were 4 bases for V and 4 bases for J; bases not matched to a gene: 5. This CDR3 spans 13 amino acids. The germline CDR1 and CDR2 sequences are SQVTM and ANQGSEA. This chain's CDR3 is CSVARDRGTEAFF. In DNA form, the CDR3 reads TGCAGCGTTGCGCGCGACAGGGGCACTGAAGCTTTCTTT.

The chain recombines TRBV11-1 with TRBJ2-1, with 10 bases lining up with TRBD1. The CDR3 length is 14 residues. Germline trimming cut 0 bases from V and 8 bases from J; bases unmatched to any gene: 1. Germline CDR1 SGHAT, CDR2 FQDESV (reference sequence). The CDR3 DNA reads TGTGCCAGCAGCTTAGCGGGACAGGGGTATGAGCAGTTCTTC. It translates to CASSLAGQGYEQFF.

This clonotype came up many times. The genes are TRBV7-3 and TRBJ1-4; D possibly corresponds to TRBD1 (5 bases). The V gene's germline CDR1 is SGHTA and CDR2 FQGTGA. V lost 1 base to trimming and J lost 5 bases, with 11 bases between them. The CDR3 runs to 15 residues. In DNA form, the CDR3 reads TGTGCCAGCAGCTTAAGAGGGGCAGGGAATGAAAAACTGTTTTTT. This sequence encodes CASSLRGAGNEKLFF. The variable domain in full, completed from reference TRBV7-3 and TRBJ1-4, reads GAGVSQTPSNKVTEKGKYVELRCDPISGHTALYWYRQSLGQGPEFLIYFQGTGAADDSGLPNDRFFAVRPEGSVSTLKIQRTERGDSAVYLCASSLRGAGNEKLFFGSGTQLSVL.

This clonotype was seen repeatedly, ten times or more. This chain connects TRBV3-1 to TRBJ1-1; D is unclear. The CDR3 has 12 amino acids. From germline, CDR1 is LGHDT and CDR2 YNNKEL (reference sequence). V lost 6 bases to trimming and J lost 5 bases, with 10 bases between them. For the CDR3, the DNA is TGTGCCAGCAGTCTGACACCTACTGAAGCTTTCTTT. Translation gives CASSLTPTEAFF.

This clonotype has a count of ten or more. The J gene is TRBJ2-3, the V gene TRBV27; 9 bases are shared with TRBD2. This CDR3 has 15 amino acids. Per germline, CDR1 MNHEY and CDR2 SMNVEV (reference sequence). The V gene end was trimmed by 6 bases and the J gene end by 2 bases; junction bases not matched to a gene: 6. The CDR3 coding sequence is TGTGCCAGCAGAAAGCGGGGGGATGACACAGATACGCAGTATTTT. Amino acid sequence: CASRKRGDDTDTQYF.

The chain combines TRBV19 with TRBJ2-5; TRBD2 aligns across 7 bases. The CDR3 sequence is 14 residues long. CDR1 and CDR2 from the germline V gene are LNHDA and SQIVND (reference sequence). V lost 6 bases and J lost 3; bases outside the gene matches: 7. CDR3 protein: CASSQGGLEETQYF. Here the CDR3 DNA reads TGTGCCAGTAGCCAAGGCGGACTAGAAGAGACCCAGTACTTC.

This chain joins TRBV2 and TRBJ2-3; TRBD1 matches 10 bases. The junction had 6 bases not matched to a gene; V was cut back by 4 bases and J by 2 bases. The germline gives CDR1 SNHLY, CDR2 FYNNEI. This CDR3 spans 16 amino acids. The CDR3 spells CASSGDRGRATDTQYF. CDR3 nucleotides: TGTGCCAGCAGTGGAGACAGGGGGCGAGCCACAGATACGCAGTATTTT.